This is a list of T cell receptor beta chains from one sample in a study of blood T cell repertoires in COVID-19. The method was immunoSEQ multiplex PCR; TCRdb's version includes in-frame clones alone and lacks a portion of them. In the table there are 230,000 or so clones, over 80% of which are singletons. Sequencing used peripheral blood. The receptors shown here come from a human donor in a cohort sampled during active COVID-19. Both conserved end residues are part of each CDR3. The D gene is left open where the match is weak. The size field is filled for only some rows; it gives once, few, many or a size class.

v_gene	d_gene	abundance	j_gene	len	CDR3aa	CDR3nt
TRBV28	TRBD1	-	TRBJ1-1	15	CASSSQGAKNTEAFF	TGTGCCAGCAGTTCTCAGGGGGCGAAGAACACTGAAGCTTTCTTT
TRBV27	-	many	TRBJ2-3	14	CASADRSSTDTQYF	TGTGCCAGCGCCGACAGGTCTAGCACAGATACGCAGTATTTT
TRBV5-1	TRBD1	-	TRBJ1-5	14	CASSPGQGNQPQHF	TGCGCCAGCAGCCCAGGACAGGGCAACCAGCCCCAGCATTTT
TRBV5-1	TRBD1	-	TRBJ2-3	12	CASSADRGTQYF	TGCGCCAGCAGCGCGGACAGGGGAACGCAGTATTTT
TRBV3-1/TRBV3-2	-	-	TRBJ1-2	13	CASSQDWGQYYTF	TGTGCCAGCAGCCAAGATTGGGGGCAGTACTACACCTTC
TRBV25-1	-	-	TRBJ2-7	16	CASSGETGTTSYEQYF	TGTGCCAGCAGTGGGGAGACGGGGACAACCTCTTACGAGCAGTACTTC
TRBV4-2	TRBD2	-	TRBJ2-3	20	CASSQEVVGLAGPMADTQYF	TGTGCCAGCAGCCAAGAAGTGGTTGGACTAGCGGGACCGATGGCAGATACGCAGTATTTT
TRBV30	-	once	TRBJ2-1	16	CAWSGLAGSSYNEQFF	TGTGCCTGGAGTGGCCTGGCCGGGAGCTCCTACAATGAGCAGTTCTTC
TRBV6-6	TRBD1	-	TRBJ1-6	17	CASSHLRDRATNSPLHF	TGTGCCAGCAGTCACCTCCGGGACAGGGCTACGAATTCACCCCTCCACTTT
TRBV2	TRBD2	-	TRBJ2-2	16	CASSEVLAGGDEELFF	TGTGCCAGCAGTGAAGTGTTAGCGGGGGGGGACGAGGAGCTGTTTTTT
TRBV20-1	TRBD1	-	TRBJ1-5	17	CSASPTRDRPIYQPQHF	TGCAGTGCTAGTCCTACGAGGGACAGACCAATTTATCAGCCCCAGCATTTT
TRBV19	-	few	TRBJ1-4	13	CASSISPSGKLFF	TGTGCCAGTAGTATAAGCCCATCCGGAAAACTGTTTTTT
TRBV20-1	TRBD1	-	TRBJ2-7	14	CSASIWDRGKEQYF	TGCAGTGCTAGTATATGGGACAGGGGTAAAGAGCAGTACTTC
TRBV19	TRBD2	once	TRBJ2-3	17	CASSGSTSGSRTDTQYF	TGTGCCAGTAGTGGGTCGACTAGCGGGAGCCGCACAGATACGCAGTATTTT
TRBV27	-	-	TRBJ1-5	15	CASSPLDNTNQPQHF	TGTGCCAGCAGCCCACTAGACAACACGAATCAGCCCCAGCATTTT
TRBV5-5	-	-	TRBJ2-4	13	CASSADSENIQYF	TGTGCCAGCAGCGCAGACAGTGAAAACATTCAGTACTTC
TRBV5-1	TRBD2	-	TRBJ2-5	15	CASSLGSSGGGTQYF	TGCGCCAGCAGCTTGGGCTCTAGCGGTGGGGGGACCCAGTACTTC
TRBV5-4	TRBD2	-	TRBJ2-7	16	CASSLSSGRSTYEQYF	TGTGCCAGCAGCCTGAGCAGCGGGAGGTCGACCTACGAGCAGTACTTC
TRBV27	-	-	TRBJ1-5	16	CASSLYGGNGNQPQHF	TGTGCCAGCAGTTTATATGGGGGGAATGGCAATCAGCCCCAGCATTTT
TRBV11-3	TRBD2	once	TRBJ2-7	14	CASSFSGKGYEQYF	TGTGCCAGCAGCTTTAGCGGGAAAGGCTACGAGCAGTACTTC
TRBV19	TRBD2	-	TRBJ2-1	15	CASSIGAGAYNEQFF	TGTGCCAGTAGTATAGGAGCGGGGGCCTACAATGAGCAGTTCTTC
TRBV30	-	-	TRBJ2-1	15	CAWTSPTSMFNEQFF	TGTGCCTGGACCTCCCCCACTAGTATGTTTAATGAGCAGTTCTTC
TRBV4-2	TRBD2	-	TRBJ2-2	17	CASSQDEAGRRAFELFF	TGTGCCAGCAGCCAAGATGAAGCGGGACGCCGGGCCTTTGAGCTGTTTTTT
TRBV7-6	TRBD2	-	TRBJ2-7	16	CASSLRLREVTYEQYF	TGTGCCAGCAGCTTACGGCTCCGGGAGGTAACCTACGAGCAGTACTTC
TRBV6-5	-	-	TRBJ2-7	14	CAATGDSIAYEQYF	TGTGCCGCAACGGGGGACAGTATTGCCTACGAGCAGTACTTC
TRBV29-1	-	-	TRBJ1-1	13	CSVIRGFYTEAFF	TGCAGCGTTATAAGGGGATTTTACACTGAAGCTTTCTTT
TRBV7-2	-	-	TRBJ1-5	14	CASSLGGGNQPQHF	TGTGCCAGCAGCTTAGGGGGCGGCAATCAGCCCCAGCATTTT
TRBV14	TRBD2	once	TRBJ2-1	17	CASSRGTSGRVFNEQFF	TGTGCCAGCAGCCGGGGGACTAGCGGGAGGGTTTTCAATGAGCAGTTCTTC
TRBV5-1	TRBD2	-	TRBJ2-7	15	CASSTMTSGSYEQYF	TGCGCCAGCAGCACGATGACTAGCGGCTCCTACGAGCAGTACTTC
TRBV29-1	-	few	TRBJ2-7	12	CSVKQGESEQYF	TGCAGCGTAAAACAGGGAGAGTCCGAGCAGTACTTC